The 4 T cell receptor beta chains listed next were all sequenced from one sample in a study of esophageal squamous cell carcinoma under preoperative chemotherapy (dated by TCRdb to 2016 to 2019). The sample's time point label, decoded: after preoperative PTX-NDP chemotherapy. Library preparation was by PCR. TCRdb shows the sequencer as HiSeq X Ten. The raw public reads went through TCRdb reprocessing: fastp at Q25, MiXCR clone calling, in-frame beta chains kept. For every CDR3 protein sequence, its rows merge into one entry that carries the most common genes and DNA. The sample table contains about 19,000 distinct CDR3 sequences; only one count was recorded for roughly 46% of them. The ten largest clones capture around 27% of the sample. Sample collection was performed from a patient given preoperative chemotherapy. All receptors derive from a human donor with esophageal squamous cell carcinoma. The donor label of this sample is uncertain.

This clonotype is labeled as large (0.1 to 1%). The chain uses TRBV7-3 and TRBJ2-3; no firm D call. Germline V gene lookup returns CDR1 SGHTA and CDR2 FQGTGA. The CDR3 has 14 amino acids. Trimming removed 6 bases at V and 1 base at J, with 11 bases between. CDR3 residues: CASRATSRTDTQYF. DNA for the CDR3: TGTGCCAGCAGAGCTACCTCCCGCACAGATACGCAGTATTTT.

A few counts support this clonotype. This chain joins TRBV7-3 and TRBJ2-3, with D unresolved. V was trimmed by 2 bases and J by 1 base, leaving 10 bases between them. There are 15 residues in the CDR3. From germline, CDR1 is SGHTA and CDR2 FQGTGA. The CDR3 DNA sequence: TGTGCCAGCAGCTTAGGCGCTCGGGGCACAGATACGCAGTATTTT. It encodes CASSLGARGTDTQYF.

At least ten counts were recorded for this clonotype. This chain links TRBV7-3 with TRBJ2-3; a possible D gene is TRBD2 (6 bases). Germline V gene lookup returns CDR1 SGHTA and CDR2 FQGTGA. V was cut by 5 bases and J by 1 base, with 13 bases left in between. The CDR3 has 15 residues. CDR3 region: CASSQGTLGTDTQYF. In DNA form, the CDR3 reads TGTGCCAGCAGCCAAGGGACTCTCGGCACAGATACGCAGTATTTT.

This clonotype has a handful of counts. The V call is TRBV6-1, the J call TRBJ2-1; D ambiguous. Trimming removed 2 bases from V and 10 bases from J, with 15 bases in between. The CDR3 has 14 residues. Germline loops: CDR1 MNHNS, CDR2 SASEGT. The CDR3 sequence: CASSEWWSSYEQFF. In DNA form, the CDR3 reads TGTGCCAGCAGTGAATGGTGGAGCTCCTACGAGCAGTTCTTC.